This T cell receptor beta chain was profiled in a study of blood T cell repertoires in COVID-19. Study in general: COVID-19 samples collected from the United States, Italy and Spain covered acute and convalescent phases. Nucleic acid was either cDNA or gDNA, and it came from T cells, B-cell-depleted T cells, or PBMCs.

V was cut by 0 bases and J by 7 bases, with 13 bases left in between. The germline gives CDR1 SGHDT, CDR2 YYEEEE. The length of the CDR3 is 15 residues. The authors' processing: Using reference gene primer amplification, nucleated cell counts were estimated. Profiling relied on immunoSEQ multiplex PCR, and the TCRdb table lists in-frame clones only, not all of them. That table furnishes V, J and clone size, whereas the DNA furnished D and trimming. The table lists about 240,000 clones, approximately 82% of them singletons. This clone was detected ten times or more. The V gene is TRBV5-6, the J gene TRBJ1-4; D might be TRBD1 (6 bases). The specimen was peripheral blood. The TCR comes from a man aged 25 to 45 who had recovered from COVID-19. The CDR3 sequence: CASSLGTVVREKLFF. The CDR3, as DNA: TGTGCCAGCAGCTTGGGGACAGTGGTGCGTGAAAAACTGTTTTTT.